This section outlines one T cell receptor beta chain sequence together with its context. CDR3 length: 15 amino acids. Trimming pared 6 bases from V and 3 bases from J, leaving 17 bases between. Germline V gene lookup returns CDR1 MDHEN and CDR2 SYDVKM. This sample stems from a study of blood T cell repertoires in COVID-19. Background on the study: Sample material is recorded as cDNA or gDNA derived from T cells, B-cell-depleted T cells, or PBMCs.

Method: immunoSEQ multiplex PCR; TCRdb's copy keeps in-frame clones and lacks some. The repertoire consists of 35,000 to 55,000 clones, with roughly nine tenths occurring once and the leading ten covering under 20%. The sequenced sample consisted of peripheral blood. The chain combines TRBV28 with TRBJ1-1; perhaps TRBD1 as D (5 bases). The TCR comes from a man between 65 and 85 years old with active COVID-19. CDR3 region: CASSQNPRGDTEAFF. The CDR3 bases are TGTGCCAGCAGCCAAAACCCCCGGGGGGACACTGAAGCTTTCTTT. The entire variable domain, with the rest obtained from reference TRBV28 and TRBJ1-1, is as follows: DVKVTQSSRYLVKRTGEKVFLECVQDMDHENMFWYRQDPGLGLRLIYFSYDVKMKEKGDIPEGYSVSREKKERFSLILESASTNQTSMYLCASSQNPRGDTEAFFGQGTRLTVV.